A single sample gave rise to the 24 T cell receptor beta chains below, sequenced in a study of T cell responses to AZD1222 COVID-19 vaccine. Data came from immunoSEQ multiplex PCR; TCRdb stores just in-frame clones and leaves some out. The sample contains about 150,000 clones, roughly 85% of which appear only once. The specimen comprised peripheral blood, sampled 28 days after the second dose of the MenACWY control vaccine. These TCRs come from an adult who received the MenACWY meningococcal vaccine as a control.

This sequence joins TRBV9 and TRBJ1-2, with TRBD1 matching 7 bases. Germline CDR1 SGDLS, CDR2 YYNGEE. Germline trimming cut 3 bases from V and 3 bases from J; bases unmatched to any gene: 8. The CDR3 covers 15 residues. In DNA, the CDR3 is TGTGCCAGCAGCGCCCCGACAGGGACCCACTATGGCTACACCTTC. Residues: CASSAPTGTHYGYTF.

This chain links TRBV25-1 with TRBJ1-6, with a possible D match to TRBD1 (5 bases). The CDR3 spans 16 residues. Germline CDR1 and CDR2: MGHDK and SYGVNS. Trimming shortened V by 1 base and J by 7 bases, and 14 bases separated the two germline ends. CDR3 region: CASSESSGRINSPLHF. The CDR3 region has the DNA TGTGCCAGCAGTGAATCTTCGGGACGGATCAATTCACCCCTCCACTTT.

In DNA, the CDR3 is TGTGCCAGCAGCCAAGCGGGATCCTACAATGAGCAGTTCTTC. It translates to CASSQAGSYNEQFF. The V call is TRBV3-1 (or the pseudogene TRBV3-2), the J call TRBJ2-1; D may be TRBD2 (5 bases). V dropped 1 base and J dropped 1 base, with 5 bases sitting between them. The CDR3 totals 14 residues. The germline gives CDR1 LGHDT, CDR2 YNNKEL (reference sequence).

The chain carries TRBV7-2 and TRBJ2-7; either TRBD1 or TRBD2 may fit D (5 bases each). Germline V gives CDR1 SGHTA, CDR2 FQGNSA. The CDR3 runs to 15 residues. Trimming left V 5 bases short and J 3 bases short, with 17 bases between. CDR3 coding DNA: TGTGCCAGCAGCCCGGCCGGGACCAGGGTCTACGAGCAGTACTTC. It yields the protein CASSPAGTRVYEQYF.

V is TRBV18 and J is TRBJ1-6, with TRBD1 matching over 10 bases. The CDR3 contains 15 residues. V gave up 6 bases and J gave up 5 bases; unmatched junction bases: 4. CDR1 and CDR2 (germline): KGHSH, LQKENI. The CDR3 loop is CASSGGQGNNSPLHF. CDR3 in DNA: TGTGCCAGCTCCGGGGGACAGGGGAATAATTCACCCCTCCACTTT.

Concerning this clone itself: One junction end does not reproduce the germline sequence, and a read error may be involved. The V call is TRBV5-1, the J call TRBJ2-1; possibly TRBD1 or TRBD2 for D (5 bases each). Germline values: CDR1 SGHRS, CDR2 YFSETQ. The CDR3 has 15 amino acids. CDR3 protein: CASSLLGTAYNEQFF. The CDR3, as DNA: TGCGCCAGCAGCTTACTAGGGACGGCCTATAATGAGCAGTTCTTC.

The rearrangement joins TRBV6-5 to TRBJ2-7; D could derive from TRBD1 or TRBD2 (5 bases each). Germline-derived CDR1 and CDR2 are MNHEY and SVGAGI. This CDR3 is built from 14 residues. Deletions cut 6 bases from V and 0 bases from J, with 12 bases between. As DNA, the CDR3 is TGTGCCAGCAGCCGGGACCGTAGCTCCTACGAGCAGTACGTC. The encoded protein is CASSRDRSSYEQYV.

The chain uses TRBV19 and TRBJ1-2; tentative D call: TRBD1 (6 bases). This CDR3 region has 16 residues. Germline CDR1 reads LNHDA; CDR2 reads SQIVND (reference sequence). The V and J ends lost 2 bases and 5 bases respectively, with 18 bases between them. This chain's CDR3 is CASSISGATLGYGYTF. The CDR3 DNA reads TGTGCCAGTAGTATATCGGGGGCTACGTTGGGGTATGGCTACACCTTC.

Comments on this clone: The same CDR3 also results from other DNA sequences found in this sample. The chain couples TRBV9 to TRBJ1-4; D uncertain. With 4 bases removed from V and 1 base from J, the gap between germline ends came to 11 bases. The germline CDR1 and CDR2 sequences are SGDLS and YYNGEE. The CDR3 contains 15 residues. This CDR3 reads CASSPRLGTNEKLFF. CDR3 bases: TGTGCCAGCAGCCCTCGACTCGGAACTAATGAAAAACTGTTTTTT.

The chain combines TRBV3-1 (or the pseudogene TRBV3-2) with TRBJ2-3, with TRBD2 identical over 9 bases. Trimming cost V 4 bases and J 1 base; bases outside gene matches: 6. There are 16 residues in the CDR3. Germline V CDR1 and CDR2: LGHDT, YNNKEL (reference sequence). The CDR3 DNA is TGTGCCAGCAGCCTCACGCGGGGGGGAGGCACAGATACGCAGTATTTT. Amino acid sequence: CASSLTRGGGTDTQYF.

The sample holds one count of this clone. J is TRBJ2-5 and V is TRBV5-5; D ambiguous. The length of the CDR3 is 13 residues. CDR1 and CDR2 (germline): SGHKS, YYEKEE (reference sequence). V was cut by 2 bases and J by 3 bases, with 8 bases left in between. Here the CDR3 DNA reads TGTGCCAGCAGCTTTGCGTCAGAAGAGACCCAGTACTTC. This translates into CASSFASEETQYF.

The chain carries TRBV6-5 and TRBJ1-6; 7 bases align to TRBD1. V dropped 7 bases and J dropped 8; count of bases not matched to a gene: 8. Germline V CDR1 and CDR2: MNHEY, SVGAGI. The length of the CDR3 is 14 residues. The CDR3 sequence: CASMRTGWDSPLHF. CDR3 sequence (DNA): TGTGCCAGCATGAGGACAGGTTGGGATTCACCCCTCCACTTT.

CDR3 region: CASSLHEDLNEKLFF. In nucleotides, the CDR3 is TGTGCCAGCAGCCTCCATGAGGACCTAAATGAAAAACTGTTTTTT. The chain joins TRBV9 to TRBJ1-4; D is unclear. V was cut by 4 bases and J by 5 bases, with 15 bases left in between. Germline V gene lookup returns CDR1 SGDLS and CDR2 YYNGEE. CDR3 length: 15 residues.

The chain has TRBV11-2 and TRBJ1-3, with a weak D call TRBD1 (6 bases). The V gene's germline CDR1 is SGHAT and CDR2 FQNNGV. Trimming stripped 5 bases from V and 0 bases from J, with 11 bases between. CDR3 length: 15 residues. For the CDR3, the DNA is TGTGCCAGCAGCCTCAGGGGCGTCTCTGGAAACACCATATATTTT. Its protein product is CASSLRGVSGNTIYF.

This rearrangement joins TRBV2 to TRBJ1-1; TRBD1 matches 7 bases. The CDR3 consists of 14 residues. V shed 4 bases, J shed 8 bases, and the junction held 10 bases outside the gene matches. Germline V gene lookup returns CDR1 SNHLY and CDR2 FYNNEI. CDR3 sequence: CASSVYVRGVEAFF. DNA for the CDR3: TGTGCCAGCAGTGTGTATGTCAGGGGGGTCGAAGCTTTCTTT.

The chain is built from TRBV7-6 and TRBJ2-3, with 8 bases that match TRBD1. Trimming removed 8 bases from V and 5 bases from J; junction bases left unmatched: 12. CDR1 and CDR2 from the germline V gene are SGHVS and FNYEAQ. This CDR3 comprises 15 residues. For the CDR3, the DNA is TGTGCCAGCGGGGAGACAGGGGCGTCTGGAGATACGCAGTATTTT. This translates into CASGETGASGDTQYF.

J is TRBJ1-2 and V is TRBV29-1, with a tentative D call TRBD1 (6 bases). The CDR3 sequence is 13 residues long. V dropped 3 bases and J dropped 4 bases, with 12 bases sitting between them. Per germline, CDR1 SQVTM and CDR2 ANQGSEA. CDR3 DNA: TGCAGCGTTGATTTACAGGGTTCCTATGGCTACACCTTC. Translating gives CSVDLQGSYGYTF.

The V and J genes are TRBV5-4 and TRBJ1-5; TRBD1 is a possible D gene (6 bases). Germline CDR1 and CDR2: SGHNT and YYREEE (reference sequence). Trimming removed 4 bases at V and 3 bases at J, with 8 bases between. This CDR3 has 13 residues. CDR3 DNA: TGTGCCAGCAGCGGGGGGCTCAATCAGCCCCAGCATTTT. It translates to CASSGGLNQPQHF.

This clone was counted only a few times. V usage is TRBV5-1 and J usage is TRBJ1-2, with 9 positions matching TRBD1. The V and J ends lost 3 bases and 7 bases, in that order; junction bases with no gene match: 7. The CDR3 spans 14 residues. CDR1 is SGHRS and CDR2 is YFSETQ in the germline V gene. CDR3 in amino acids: CASSYGTGMSGYTF. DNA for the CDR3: TGCGCCAGCAGCTACGGGACAGGGATGAGTGGCTACACCTTC.

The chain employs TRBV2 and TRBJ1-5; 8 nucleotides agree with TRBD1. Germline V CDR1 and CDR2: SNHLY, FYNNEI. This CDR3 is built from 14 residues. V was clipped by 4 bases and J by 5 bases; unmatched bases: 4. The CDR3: CASSVADRDQPQHF. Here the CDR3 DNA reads TGTGCCAGCAGTGTTGCGGACAGGGATCAGCCCCAGCATTTT.

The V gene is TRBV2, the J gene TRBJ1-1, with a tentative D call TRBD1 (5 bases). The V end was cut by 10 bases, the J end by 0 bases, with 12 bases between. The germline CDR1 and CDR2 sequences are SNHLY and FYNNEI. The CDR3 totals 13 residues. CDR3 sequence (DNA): TGTGCCAATCACGGGACGGTGAACACTGAAGCTTTCTTT. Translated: CANHGTVNTEAFF.

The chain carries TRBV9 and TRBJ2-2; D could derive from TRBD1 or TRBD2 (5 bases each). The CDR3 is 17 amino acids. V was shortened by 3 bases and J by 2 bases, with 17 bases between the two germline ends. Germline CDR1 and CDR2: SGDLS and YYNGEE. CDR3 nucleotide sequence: TGTGCCAGCAGCGCGAGGAACTACAGGACTAACACCGGGGAGCTGTTTTTT. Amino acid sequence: CASSARNYRTNTGELFF.

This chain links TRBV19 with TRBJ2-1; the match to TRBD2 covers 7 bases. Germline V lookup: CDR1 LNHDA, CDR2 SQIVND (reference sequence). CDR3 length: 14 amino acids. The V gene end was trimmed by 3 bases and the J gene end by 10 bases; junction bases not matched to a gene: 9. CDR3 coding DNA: TGTGCCAGTAGTATCTTCACAGCGCGGGGGGAGCAGTTCTTC. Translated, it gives CASSIFTARGEQFF.

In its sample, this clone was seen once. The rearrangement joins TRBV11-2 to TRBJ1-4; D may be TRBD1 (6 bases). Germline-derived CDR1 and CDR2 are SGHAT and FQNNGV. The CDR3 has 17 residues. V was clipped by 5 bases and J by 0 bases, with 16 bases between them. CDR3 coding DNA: TGTGCCAGCAGCCCACACCCAGGGGCGGCAACTAATGAAAAACTGTTTTTT. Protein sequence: CASSPHPGAATNEKLFF.